These 10 T cell receptor beta chains originate from one sample sequenced in a study of T cells after somatic rescue of genetic block. Repertoires were generated with immunoSEQ multiplex PCR, while TCRdb's copy carries only in-frame clones and drops some. The sample contains some 90,000 clones, 85% to 90% of which appear only once. The sample comprised peripheral blood mononuclear cells (PBMCs). Receptor source: a woman between 18 and 29 years old.

This rearrangement joins TRBV27 to TRBJ2-7, with 11 bases lining up with TRBD1. Germline CDR1 is MNHEY and CDR2 is SMNVEV (reference sequence). Losses at the gene ends were 0 bases for V and 4 bases for J; bases not matched to a gene: 5. This CDR3 contains 16 residues. As DNA, the CDR3 is TGTGCCAGCAGTTTATCGCGGGGGACAGGGGGATACGAGCAGTACTTC. Amino acid sequence: CASSLSRGTGGYEQYF.

This clone was found once. This chain joins TRBV9 and TRBJ2-3; D is ambiguous. The V gene lost 2 bases and the J gene lost 6 bases, with 7 bases spanning the gap. The germline V gene encodes CDR1 SGDLS and CDR2 YYNGEE. The CDR3 covers 12 residues. The CDR3 protein is CASSVGSDTQYF. DNA of the CDR3: TGTGCCAGCAGCGTGGGGTCGGATACGCAGTATTTT.

The CDR3 is CAWSGGTSGQPQHF. In DNA, the CDR3 is TGTGCCTGGAGTGGGGGGACCTCGGGTCAGCCCCAGCATTTT. V and J are TRBV30 and TRBJ1-5; possible D gene TRBD1, 5 bases. The CDR3 is made up of 14 amino acids. V lost 1 base and J lost 6, with 13 bases in between. Germline-derived CDR1 and CDR2 are GTSNPN and SVGIG (reference sequence).

The gene calls are TRBV7-9 and TRBJ1-4; 8 nucleotides match TRBD1. V lost 2 bases and J lost 7; bases outside the gene matches: 6. Germline CDR1 SEHNR, CDR2 FQNEAQ (reference sequence). The CDR3 consists of 15 residues. CDR3 amino acids: CASSLTGTGLEKLFF. The CDR3 DNA reads TGTGCCAGCAGCTTAACGGGGACAGGCCTTGAAAAACTGTTTTTT.

The chain has TRBV6-6 and TRBJ1-1; tentative D call: TRBD1 (5 bases). Germline CDR1 MNHNY, CDR2 SVGAGI (reference sequence). This CDR3 has 13 amino acids. The germline V and J ends were trimmed by 5 bases and 8 bases, with 15 bases remaining between them. The DNA for the CDR3 is TGTGCCAGCAGTCGACAGCGGGCAAGGGAAGCTTTCTTT. It specifies CASSRQRAREAFF.

The sample holds one count of this clone. V is TRBV7-2 and J is TRBJ2-7; D possibly corresponds to TRBD2 (6 bases). The CDR3 has 16 amino acids. Looked up from germline, CDR1 is SGHTA and CDR2 is FQGNSA. Trimming shortened V by 5 bases and J by 7 bases, and 24 bases separated the two germline ends. DNA of the CDR3: TGTGCCAGCAGCCAGGGAGCTTCGGGACTTGGTTTGGAGCAGTACTTC. This codes for CASSQGASGLGLEQYF. Full variable domain (rest looked up from reference TRBV7-2 and TRBJ2-7): GAGVSQSPSNKVTEKGKDVELRCDPISGHTALYWYRQSLGQGLEFLIYFQGNSAPDKSGLPSDRFSAERTGGSVSTLTIQRTQQEDSAVYLCASSQGASGLGLEQYFGPGTRLTVT.

V gene TRBV9 combines with J gene TRBJ1-2, with 7 nucleotides matching TRBD1. Germline loops: CDR1 SGDLS, CDR2 YYNGEE. V was pared by 0 bases and J by 4 bases, with 3 bases of the junction left unmatched. The CDR3 runs 14 residues. CDR3 amino acids: CASSVEQGTYGYTF. CDR3 coding DNA: TGTGCCAGCAGCGTAGAACAGGGGACCTATGGCTACACCTTC.

The chain has TRBV10-3 and TRBJ2-3, with TRBD2 matching 7 bases. The CDR3 runs to 13 residues. CDR1 is ENHRY, CDR2 SYGVKD, per germline. The V segment lost 7 bases and the J segment 3 bases; nucleotides outside the gene matches: 4. The CDR3 nucleotides read TGTGCCATCATGGGAGGGGCGACAGATACGCAGTATTTT. Translating gives CAIMGGATDTQYF.

This chain links TRBV29-1 with TRBJ2-7, with 10 bases matching TRBD1. The V gene's germline CDR1 is SQVTM and CDR2 ANQGSEA. The CDR3 extends over 14 amino acids. V lost 3 bases, J lost 3 bases, and 5 bases stayed unmatched. The CDR3 coding sequence is TGCAGCGTTGAGGCTTGGGACAGGGGCTACGAGCAGTACTTC. Protein sequence: CSVEAWDRGYEQYF.

V gene TRBV7-4 combines with J gene TRBJ2-2; a possible D gene is TRBD2 (5 bases). V lost 3 bases to trimming and J lost 4 bases, with 18 bases between them. CDR3 length: 17 amino acids. Germline CDR1 is SGHVT and CDR2 is SQSDAQ. CDR3 nucleotide sequence: TGTGCCAGCAGCTTTTTCCTGGGAGCAAGCGGCACCGGGGAGCTGTTTTTT. It is translated as CASSFFLGASGTGELFF.